The 32 T cell receptor beta chains in this list originate from one sample, sequenced in a study of cytomegalovirus exposure and HLA in healthy donors. The study ran its PCR with 60 Vbeta and 13 Jbeta primers. Some clones are missing from TCRdb's copy, which holds only in-frame ones; the method was immunoSEQ multiplex PCR. The sample has 95,000 to 150,000 clones, over 60% seen once; the top ten hold 9.5% to 15%. The sequenced material came from PBMCs. Every receptor here comes from a woman between 35 and 50 years old in good health and CMV-seropositive.

This sequence joins TRBV2 and TRBJ2-7; 9 nucleotides line up with TRBD2. Germline V gene sequence: CDR1 SNHLY, CDR2 FYNNEI. V dropped 4 bases and J dropped 9; count of bases not matched to a gene: 13. The length of the CDR3 is 15 residues. The CDR3 protein is CASSVRESGRTGQYF. In DNA form, the CDR3 reads TGTGCCAGCAGTGTAAGGGAAAGCGGGAGGACGGGGCAGTACTTC.

The chain joins TRBV19 to TRBJ2-7, with 9 nucleotides matching TRBD2. The CDR3 covers 15 residues. CDR1 and CDR2 (germline): LNHDA, SQIVND (reference sequence). V lost 4 bases, J lost 3 bases, and 7 bases stayed unmatched. The CDR3 bases are TGTGCCAGTAGTACTACACTAGCGGGCCACTACGAGCAGTACTTC. It encodes CASSTTLAGHYEQYF.

J is TRBJ2-1 and V is TRBV19; 7 bases line up with TRBD2. CDR3 size: 13 residues. J was trimmed by 9 bases and V by 4 bases; bases with no gene match: 6. Looked up from germline, CDR1 is LNHDA and CDR2 is SQIVND (reference sequence). DNA for the CDR3: TGTGCCAGTAGTACCGGACTAGAGATTGAGCAGTTCTTC. Its protein product is CASSTGLEIEQFF. The full variable domain, rest sourced from reference TRBV19 and TRBJ2-1, is DGGITQSPKYLFRKEGQNVTLSCEQNLNHDAMYWYRQDPGQGLRLIYYSQIVNDFQKGDIAEGYSVSREKKESFPLTVTSAQKNPTAFYLCASSTGLEIEQFFGPGTRLTVL.

This clone was picked up a small number of times. The chain employs TRBV7-8 and TRBJ2-1; 9 bases map to TRBD1. J lost 6 bases, V lost 5 bases, and 8 bases had no gene match. CDR3 length equals 15 residues. Germline assignment: CDR1 SGHVS and CDR2 FQNEAQ. CDR3 sequence (DNA): TGTGCCAGCAGCCGCCGGGACAGGGCCTCCAATGAGCAGTTCTTC. Its protein is CASSRRDRASNEQFF.

The chain joins TRBV7-8 to TRBJ2-2; D might be TRBD2 (5 bases). V gave up 5 bases and J gave up 7 bases, with 14 bases separating them. Per germline, CDR1 SGHVS and CDR2 FQNEAQ. The CDR3 sequence is 14 residues long. The CDR3 DNA follows: TGTGCCAGCAGCCAAGAGAGGGCCGGCGGGGAGCTGTTTTTT. Translation gives CASSQERAGGELFF.

This rearrangement joins TRBV7-6 to TRBJ2-7, with D perhaps TRBD2 (6 bases). Trimming left V 1 base short and J 3 bases short, with 10 bases between. Germline V gene lookup returns CDR1 SGHVS and CDR2 FNYEAQ. The length of the CDR3 is 14 residues. In DNA, the CDR3 is TGTGCCAGCAGCTTAGAGGTCGGGAGCTACGAGCAGTACTTC. Encoded protein: CASSLEVGSYEQYF.

V is TRBV5-1 and J is TRBJ2-7, with D perhaps TRBD1 (5 bases). V shed 3 bases and J shed 2 bases, with 12 bases lying between them. There are 14 residues in the CDR3. The germline CDR1 and CDR2 sequences are SGHRS and YFSETQ. Here the CDR3 reads CASSSTTATYEQYF. In DNA, the CDR3 is TGCGCCAGCAGCTCTACGACAGCTACCTACGAGCAGTACTTC. The full variable domain, rest sourced from reference TRBV5-1 and TRBJ2-7, is KAGVTQTPRYLIKTRGQQVTLSCSPISGHRSVSWYQQTPGQGLQFLFEYFSETQRNKGNFPGRFSGRQFSNSRSEMNVSTLELGDSALYLCASSSTTATYEQYFGPGTRLTVT.

This chain joins TRBV2 and TRBJ2-3, with D possibly matching TRBD2 (6 bases). The CDR3 is made up of 15 amino acids. Germline loops: CDR1 SNHLY, CDR2 FYNNEI. V lost 6 bases and J lost 0, with 13 bases in between. CDR3 sequence (DNA): TGTGCCAGCAGCTCGGGACTCCTTAGCACAGATACGCAGTATTTT. Residues: CASSSGLLSTDTQYF.

In this sample, this clone turned up a few times. The gene calls are TRBV9 and TRBJ2-6; the D gene is possibly TRBD1 (6 bases). Germline loops: CDR1 SGDLS, CDR2 YYNGEE. V lost 3 bases and J 1 base, leaving 11 bases between the germline ends. The CDR3 loop spans 16 amino acids. CDR3 sequence: CASSGKGGSGANVLTF. In DNA form, the CDR3 reads TGTGCCAGCAGCGGAAAAGGGGGTTCTGGGGCCAACGTCCTGACTTTC.

A single count supports this clone. The chain employs TRBV16 and TRBJ2-7; TRBD1 aligns across 7 bases. V lost 1 base, J lost 7 bases, and 10 bases stayed unmatched. CDR3 length: 15 amino acids. Germline-derived CDR1 and CDR2 are KGHSY and FQNENV. The CDR3: CASSQLTRGRGEQYF. CDR3 DNA: TGTGCCAGCAGCCAATTGACCAGGGGGAGAGGGGAGCAGTACTTC.

The count of this clone is one. Germline is not matched at one junction end, which may reflect a read error. The chain is built from TRBV7-9 and TRBJ1-2, with 9 bases identical to TRBD1. Germline CDR1 and CDR2: SEHNR and FQNEAQ (reference sequence). The CDR3 has 15 amino acids. Here the CDR3 DNA reads TGTTCCAGCAGCTCGGGACAGGGTGCTGCCTATGGCTACACCTTC. Translating it yields CSSSSGQGAAYGYTF.

This clone came up a few times. This chain joins TRBV2 and TRBJ2-1; a possible D gene is TRBD2 (6 bases). V was trimmed by 2 bases and J by 9 bases, leaving 11 bases between them. CDR1 is SNHLY, CDR2 FYNNEI, per germline. The CDR3 length is 13 residues. The CDR3 nucleotides are TGTGCCAGCAGTGAAATGTCTAGCGTTGAGCAGTTCTTC. Translation gives CASSEMSSVEQFF.

This clone has only a few counts. V gene TRBV28 combines with J gene TRBJ2-5, with 8 positions matching TRBD2. Germline loops: CDR1 MDHEN, CDR2 SYDVKM. V shed 3 bases and J 5 bases; nucleotides not matched to a gene: 5. This CDR3 contains 14 residues. The CDR3 nucleotides are TGTGCCAGCAGTTTCACTAGCGGAGGGGAGACCCAGTACTTC. Amino acids: CASSFTSGGETQYF.

The chain is built from TRBV4-1 and TRBJ2-5; 8 bases are a match to TRBD2. The J call is uncertain, as TRBJ2-7 better fits the DNA end. This CDR3 has 16 amino acids. Germline values: CDR1 MGHRA, CDR2 YSYEKL. The CDR3 nucleotides are TGCGCCAGCAGTCAATCAAGCGGGAGTCGTCCCTACGAGCAGTACTTC. This gives the protein CASSQSSGSRPYEQYF.

The CDR3, as DNA: TGTGCCAGCAGTTTGTATGGCTCTTATGGCTACACCTTC. It specifies CASSLYGSYGYTF. The chain combines TRBV27 with TRBJ1-2, with D unresolved. This CDR3 is built from 13 residues. Trimming pared 3 bases from V and 5 bases from J, leaving 10 bases between. The germline gives CDR1 MNHEY, CDR2 SMNVEV (reference sequence).

The rearrangement links TRBV19 to TRBJ2-5; D gene unclear. Germline CDR1 LNHDA, CDR2 SQIVND (reference sequence). The CDR3 covers 11 residues. The V end lost 3 bases, the J end lost 5 bases, and 4 bases lay between the germline ends. CDR3 region: CASSMSETQYF. The CDR3 DNA reads TGTGCCAGTAGTATGTCTGAGACCCAGTACTTC.

CDR3 coding DNA: TGTGCCATCAGTGAGACCGCAGGGGTCTACGAGCAGTACTTC. This translates into CAISETAGVYEQYF. J is TRBJ2-7 and V is TRBV10-3; tentative D call: TRBD1 (6 bases). The CDR3 has 14 residues. The V and J ends lost 2 bases and 3 bases respectively, with 11 bases between them. Per the germline V gene, CDR1 is ENHRY and CDR2 is SYGVKD.

The chain has TRBV5-1 and TRBJ1-1; D ambiguous. Trimming cost V 4 bases and J 3 bases, with 16 bases left between them. Looked up from germline, CDR1 is SGHRS and CDR2 is YFSETQ. This CDR3 is 15 amino acids long. CDR3 DNA sequence: TGCGCCAGCAGCCCCTACCCCGGACTTGACACTGAAGCTTTCTTT. Translated, it gives CASSPYPGLDTEAFF.

This clone was detected only once. V is TRBV29-1 and J is TRBJ2-5; 9 bases fit TRBD1. The J call may be mistaken, given a closer DNA end match to TRBJ2-7. The germline V gene encodes CDR1 SQVTM and CDR2 ANQGSEA. The CDR3 length is 19 residues. As DNA, the CDR3 is TGCAGCGTTGTTTTGGGGACAGGGTGGAGAGGGGAGGGAGCTTACGAGCAGTACTTC. Translated: CSVVLGTGWRGEGAYEQYF.

The J gene is TRBJ2-2, the V gene TRBV4-1, with 11 nucleotides matching TRBD2. The CDR3 has 17 residues. V gave up 4 bases and J gave up 4 bases; unmatched junction bases: 8. Germline lookup yields CDR1 MGHRA and CDR2 YSYEKL. The CDR3 DNA reads TGCGCCAGCAGCCCCTTAGGGACTAGCGGATTCACCGGGGAGCTGTTTTTT. Translation: CASSPLGTSGFTGELFF.

The chain carries TRBV19 and TRBJ1-3; no definite D call. V lost 3 bases and J 0 bases, leaving 9 bases between the germline ends. The CDR3 spans 15 residues. The germline V gene has CDR1 LNHDA and CDR2 SQIVND (reference sequence). CDR3 sequence reads: CASSIPKSSGNTIYF. The CDR3 bases are TGTGCCAGTAGTATCCCCAAGAGCTCTGGAAACACCATATATTTT.

V usage is TRBV5-1 and J usage is TRBJ2-3; possibly TRBD2 for D (5 bases). Per the germline V gene, CDR1 is SGHRS and CDR2 is YFSETQ. V was trimmed by 1 base and J by 0 bases, leaving 12 bases between them. This CDR3 comprises 16 residues. CDR3 nucleotide sequence: TGCGCCAGCAGCTTGTGGAGGAGGAGGAGCACAGATACGCAGTATTTT. This translates into CASSLWRRRSTDTQYF.

V usage is TRBV6-6 and J usage is TRBJ2-2; tentatively, D is TRBD1 (5 bases). This CDR3 region has 15 residues. Germline V CDR1 and CDR2: MNHNY, SVGAGI (reference sequence). Trimming took 5 bases from V and 0 from J, leaving 10 bases between them. The CDR3 protein is CASSIDSSNTGELFF. CDR3 bases: TGTGCCAGCAGTATAGACAGCTCGAACACCGGGGAGCTGTTTTTT.

The chain joins TRBV28 to TRBJ2-7; TRBD1 aligns across 7 bases. Germline V gene data show CDR1 as MDHEN and CDR2 as SYDVKM. This CDR3 is 14 amino acids long. V lost 6 bases, J lost 5 bases, and 10 bases stayed unmatched. In DNA form, the CDR3 reads TGTGCCAGCAGCCCCGGGACAGTATTCGACGAGCAGTACTTC. Encoded protein: CASSPGTVFDEQYF.

This clone showed up just a few times. This chain uses TRBV27 with TRBJ1-2, with 7 bases aligning to TRBD1. CDR3 length: 15 amino acids. V was pared by 5 bases and J by 4 bases, with 10 bases of the junction left unmatched. Germline CDR1 MNHEY, CDR2 SMNVEV (reference sequence). The CDR3 DNA reads TGTGCCAGCAGTCGGACCTTGGGACAGTCCTATGGCTACACCTTC. Its protein is CASSRTLGQSYGYTF.

This clone was recorded once. V is TRBV5-4 and J is TRBJ2-5, with 8 bases fitting TRBD1. From germline, CDR1 is SGHNT and CDR2 YYREEE (reference sequence). V lost 4 bases, J lost 7 bases, and 9 bases stayed unmatched. This CDR3 has 14 residues. As DNA, the CDR3 is TGTGCCAGCAGCCCCAGGACAGGGATAGGGACCCAGTACTTC. Residues: CASSPRTGIGTQYF.

The CDR3 is CASSPQGVNTEAFF. The DNA of the CDR3 is TGTGCCAGCAGTCCCCAAGGGGTGAACACTGAAGCTTTCTTT. This chain joins TRBV2 and TRBJ1-1; D possibly corresponds to TRBD1 (5 bases). Germline V gene lookup returns CDR1 SNHLY and CDR2 FYNNEI. This CDR3 comprises 14 residues. Trimming cost V 5 bases and J 0 bases, with 10 bases left between them.

The V call is TRBV28, the J call TRBJ2-7, with D possibly TRBD1 on 6 matching bases. The CDR3 spans 11 residues. Germline CDR1 is MDHEN and CDR2 is SYDVKM. V gave up 5 bases and J gave up 6 bases, with 8 bases separating them. The CDR3 DNA is TGTGCCAGCAGTCGCAGGGGCGAGCAGTACTTC. Residues: CASSRRGEQYF.

The chain combines TRBV5-4 with TRBJ2-1; perhaps TRBD2 as D (6 bases). Trimming stripped 4 bases from V and 6 bases from J, with 14 bases between. The CDR3 has 14 amino acids. Germline loops: CDR1 SGHNT, CDR2 YYREEE (reference sequence). The CDR3 is CASSTGGRGNEQFF. The CDR3 DNA follows: TGTGCCAGCAGCACTGGCGGGCGGGGCAATGAGCAGTTCTTC.

The V call is TRBV15, the J call TRBJ2-1; D perhaps matches TRBD2 (5 bases). In germline, CDR1 is LNHNV, CDR2 YYDKDF (reference sequence). CDR3 length: 18 residues. The V end lost 0 bases, the J end lost 0 bases, and 15 bases lay between the germline ends. As DNA, the CDR3 is TGTGCCACCAGCAGAGATTTGTCTCGCCGGGACTCCTACAATGAGCAGTTCTTC. Translated: CATSRDLSRRDSYNEQFF.

The rearrangement joins TRBV29-1 to TRBJ2-1; 13 bases match TRBD2. The CDR3 has 16 residues. CDR1 and CDR2 (germline): SQVTM, ANQGSEA. The junction had 11 bases not matched to a gene; V was cut back by 7 bases and J by 5 bases. The CDR3 sequence is CSASGTSGTSNNEQFF. CDR3 bases: TGCAGCGCCTCGGGGACTAGCGGGACTTCGAACAATGAGCAGTTCTTC.

As regards this clone: The junction and the germline gene differ at one end; a read error may be behind it. The chain uses TRBV28 and TRBJ2-7; TRBD1 matches at 8 bases. Germline CDR1 is MDHEN and CDR2 is SYDVKM. The CDR3 is 19 amino acids. CDR3: CTFPQLTPLPGTGSYEQYF. The CDR3 DNA sequence: TGCACCTTCCCACAACTCACACCTCTCCCCGGGACAGGCTCCTACGAGCAGTACTTC.